The entry below gives a single T cell receptor beta chain sequence along with its context. What it binds is not known. The source of the sample is a study of OX40 agonist ivuxolimab in advanced cancers. Study-wide background: Patients took ivuxolimab, an agonistic anti-OX40 (CD134) antibody. Patients with hepatocellular carcinoma, melanoma, renal cell or head and neck cancer made up the dose-escalation patients. A mean age of around 60 years, range roughly 23 to 85, was recorded, and roughly 80% were male.

The CDR3 is 17 residues long. The V and J ends lost 4 bases and 6 bases respectively, with 24 bases between them. CDR1 SGHTA and CDR2 FQGNSA come from the germline V gene. Profiling relied on immunoSEQ multiplex PCR, and the TCRdb table lists in-frame clones only, not all of them. Of 150,000 to 190,000 clones detected, approximately 94% appear once; the ten largest clones hold under 0.4%. Study-wide results and caveats: Antigen specificity remained undetermined for the expanded peripheral T cells.

The TCR sequence derives from an adult with an advanced solid tumor such as melanoma, head and neck, liver or kidney cancer. The chain combines TRBV7-2 with TRBJ1-1; D not resolved. The sample consisted of CD4+ or CD8+ T cells sorted from blood, taken in a trial of the OX40 agonist ivuxolimab. DNA for the CDR3: TGTGCCAGCAGCTCGAAGAGGGTTCGGGCCGGAAACTCTGAAGCTTTCTTT. It specifies CASSSKRVRAGNSEAFF.